One sample yielded the 16 T cell receptor beta chains listed below, sequenced in a study of blood T cells in healthy people across ages. Combining a sample-barcoded 5' primer with a J-beta primer mix, a second PCR ran for about 7 to 11 cycles. TCRdb re-called the 5' RACE reads with MiXCR, one entry per CDR3 protein. The sample includes hundreds of thousands of distinct CDR3 sequences, roughly 52% of them seen just once. Sequenced: blood. These receptor sequences come from a young man in good health.

This chain's CDR3 is CASTPGQGGEQYF. CDR3 bases: TGTGCCAGCACCCCAGGACAGGGAGGCGAGCAGTACTTC. The rearrangement uses TRBV12-3 or TRBV12-4 and TRBJ2-7; TRBD1 agrees at 8 bases. This CDR3 region has 13 residues. V shed 7 bases, J shed 6 bases, and the junction held 8 bases outside the gene matches.

The chain combines TRBV11-1 with TRBJ2-7, with 8 bases aligning to TRBD1. This CDR3 region has 15 residues. In germline, CDR1 is SGHAT, CDR2 FQDESV (reference sequence). V dropped 4 bases and J dropped 7; count of bases not matched to a gene: 12. CDR3 amino acids: CASSSGQGPYNEQYF. Written as DNA, the CDR3 is TGTGCCAGCAGCTCCGGACAGGGACCATACAATGAGCAGTACTTC.

This chain joins TRBV6-5 and TRBJ2-5, with no clear D. There are 12 residues in the CDR3. Germline V gives CDR1 MNHEY, CDR2 SVGAGI. V shed 4 bases and J shed 7 bases, with 10 bases lying between them. CDR3 in DNA: TGTGCCAGCAGTTCCAACTCCCCGACCCAGTACTTC. Its protein is CASSSNSPTQYF.

In this sample, this clonotype turned up many times. This CDR3 reads CASSLAAGSYNEQFF. DNA for the CDR3: TGTGCCAGCAGCCTGGCGGCAGGGTCCTACAATGAGCAGTTCTTC. The V gene is TRBV7-3, the J gene TRBJ2-1; D may be TRBD1 (5 bases). The CDR3 sequence is 15 residues long. Per germline, CDR1 SGHTA and CDR2 FQGTGA. Trimming pared 5 bases from V and 1 base from J, leaving 12 bases between.

The V and J genes are TRBV3-1 and TRBJ2-5; a possible D gene is TRBD2 (5 bases). Germline loops: CDR1 LGHDT, CDR2 YNNKEL (reference sequence). This CDR3 has 21 residues. The V end lost 0 bases, the J end lost 3 bases, and 29 bases lay between the germline ends. The CDR3 DNA is TGTGCCAGCAGCCAAGATCGGAGAGGTGACGGGGTACACTCAACTGAAGAGACCCAGTACTTC. Protein sequence: CASSQDRRGDGVHSTEETQYF.

V and J are TRBV6-5 and TRBJ1-5; TRBD1 agrees at 9 bases. Germline lookup yields CDR1 MNHEY and CDR2 SVGAGI. With V trimmed by 5 bases and J by 6 bases, 11 bases remained unmatched. The CDR3 has 16 amino acids. CDR3 in amino acids: CASSRTGAQGTQPQHF. In DNA, the CDR3 is TGTGCCAGCAGTCGGACAGGGGCCCAGGGTACTCAGCCCCAGCATTTT.

The rearrangement uses TRBV12-3 or TRBV12-4 and TRBJ2-5; the match to TRBD1 covers 12 bases. CDR3 length equals 16 residues. V lost 5 bases to trimming and J lost 5 bases; unmatched junction nucleotides: 9. The CDR3 here is CASSPGGTGGAETQYF. The CDR3 bases are TGTGCCAGCAGTCCCGGAGGGACAGGGGGCGCGGAGACCCAGTACTTC.

This chain joins TRBV6-5 and TRBJ2-7, with D perhaps matching TRBD2 (6 bases). Looked up from germline, CDR1 is MNHEY and CDR2 is SVGAGI. Trimming removed 1 base at V and 2 bases at J, with 12 bases between. The CDR3 spans 15 residues. In DNA, the CDR3 is TGTGCCAGCAGTTACTATGGAGGGACTGCCTACGAGCAGTACTTC. This codes for CASSYYGGTAYEQYF.

This clonotype occurred a few times. The chain carries TRBV6-5 and TRBJ1-2; D may be TRBD1 (5 bases). Trimming shortened V by 0 bases and J by 6 bases, and 11 bases separated the two germline ends. The CDR3 length is 14 residues. Germline CDR1 MNHEY, CDR2 SVGAGI. In DNA, the CDR3 is TGTGCCAGCAGTTACTCCGGGGGGATCGATGGCTACACCTTC. It specifies CASSYSGGIDGYTF.

This sequence joins TRBV2 and TRBJ2-7; D remains unclear. Germline assignment: CDR1 SNHLY and CDR2 FYNNEI. V dropped 0 bases and J dropped 3 bases, with 6 bases sitting between them. The CDR3 runs to 13 residues. Here the CDR3 reads CASSEAGYYEQYF. As DNA, the CDR3 is TGTGCCAGCAGTGAAGCCGGTTACTACGAGCAGTACTTC.

This chain connects TRBV7-2 to TRBJ2-3, with 9 nucleotides matching TRBD2. Germline V gene data show CDR1 as SGHTA and CDR2 as FQGNSA. V lost 5 bases and J lost 3; bases outside the gene matches: 9. The CDR3 sequence is 16 residues long. The CDR3 nucleotides are TGTGCCAGCAGCGCGGCCGGGACTAGCCTGACAGATACGCAGTATTTT. This sequence encodes CASSAAGTSLTDTQYF.

The chain employs TRBV4-3 and TRBJ2-7; 8 bases match TRBD2. This CDR3 is 15 amino acids long. Losses at the gene ends were 0 bases for V and 3 bases for J; bases not matched to a gene: 4. CDR1 LGHNA and CDR2 YSLEER come from the germline V gene. The CDR3 protein is CASSQEGTRDYEQYF. Written as DNA, the CDR3 is TGCGCCAGCAGCCAAGAAGGGACTAGAGACTACGAGCAGTACTTC.

This clonotype has a handful of counts. This rearrangement joins TRBV12-3 or TRBV12-4 to TRBJ1-2; a possible D gene is TRBD1 (6 bases). The ends were cut back, 6 bases at V and 4 bases at J, with 15 bases in the middle. This CDR3 is built from 14 residues. CDR3 coding DNA: TGTGCCAGCAGGCTTAAGGGGGATCGCTATGGCTACACCTTC. Translation: CASRLKGDRYGYTF.

This clonotype appeared a single time. Germline and junction disagree at one end, which may indicate a read error. The genes are TRBV4-1 and TRBJ2-7, with 7 bases aligning to TRBD1. CDR1 MGHRA and CDR2 YSYEKL come from the germline V gene. The CDR3 length is 14 residues. In DNA, the CDR3 is TGCACCAGCAGCCAAGAGGGGGCCTACTACGAGCAGTACTTC. This sequence encodes CTSSQEGAYYEQYF.

The CDR3 nucleotides read TGTGCCAGCAGCTTAGACCGCCTTCTCCCCAATGAGCAGTTCTTC. As protein: CASSLDRLLPNEQFF. The chain employs TRBV11-2 and TRBJ2-1, with D hard to call. Deletions cut 0 bases from V and 6 bases from J, with 12 bases between. CDR1 SGHAT and CDR2 FQNNGV come from the germline V gene. There are 15 residues in the CDR3.

The chain recombines TRBV11-3 with TRBJ2-1; TRBD2 is a possible D gene (6 bases). The ends were cut back, 2 bases at V and 8 bases at J, with 16 bases in the middle. The germline V gene has CDR1 SGHNT and CDR2 YENEEA. The CDR3 contains 15 residues. The CDR3 DNA is TGTGCCAGCAGCTTAATCTTTGGGGGGAGCTATGAGCAGTTCTTC. It is translated as CASSLIFGGSYEQFF.